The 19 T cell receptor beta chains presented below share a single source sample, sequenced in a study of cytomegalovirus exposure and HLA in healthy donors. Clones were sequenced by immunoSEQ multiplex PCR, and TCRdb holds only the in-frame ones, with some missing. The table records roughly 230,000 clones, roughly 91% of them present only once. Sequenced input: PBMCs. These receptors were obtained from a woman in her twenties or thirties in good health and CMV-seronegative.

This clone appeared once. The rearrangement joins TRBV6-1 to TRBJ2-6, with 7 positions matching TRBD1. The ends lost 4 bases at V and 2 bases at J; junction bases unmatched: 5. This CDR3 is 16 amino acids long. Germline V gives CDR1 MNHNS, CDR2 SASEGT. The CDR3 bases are TGTGCCAGCAGTGTACAGGGGACAACTGGGGCCAACGTCCTGACTTTC. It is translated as CASSVQGTTGANVLTF.

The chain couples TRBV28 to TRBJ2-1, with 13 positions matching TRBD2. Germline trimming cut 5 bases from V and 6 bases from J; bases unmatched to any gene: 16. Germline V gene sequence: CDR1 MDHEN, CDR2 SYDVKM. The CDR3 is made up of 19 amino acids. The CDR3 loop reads CASSPRDLPLAGGGNEQFF. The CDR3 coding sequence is TGTGCCAGCAGTCCGCGGGATTTACCACTAGCGGGAGGGGGCAATGAGCAGTTCTTC.

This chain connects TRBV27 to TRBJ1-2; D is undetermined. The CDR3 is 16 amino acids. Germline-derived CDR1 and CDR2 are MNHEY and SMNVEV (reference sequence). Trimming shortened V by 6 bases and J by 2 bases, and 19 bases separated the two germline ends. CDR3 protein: CASSHIGKHGNYGYTF. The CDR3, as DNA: TGTGCCAGCAGCCATATCGGGAAGCATGGCAACTATGGCTACACCTTC.

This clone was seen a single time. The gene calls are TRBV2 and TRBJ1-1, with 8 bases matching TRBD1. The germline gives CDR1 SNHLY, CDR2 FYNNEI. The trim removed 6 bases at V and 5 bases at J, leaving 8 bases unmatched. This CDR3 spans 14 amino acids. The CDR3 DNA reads TGTGCCAGCAGCCGGGACAGGAGGGAAACTGAAGCTTTCTTT. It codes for CASSRDRRETEAFF.

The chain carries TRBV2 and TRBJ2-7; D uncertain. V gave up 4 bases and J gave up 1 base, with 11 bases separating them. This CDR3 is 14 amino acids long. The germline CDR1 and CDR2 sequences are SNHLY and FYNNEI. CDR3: CASSVPAASYEQYF. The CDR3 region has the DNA TGTGCCAGCAGTGTCCCGGCTGCTTCCTACGAGCAGTACTTC.

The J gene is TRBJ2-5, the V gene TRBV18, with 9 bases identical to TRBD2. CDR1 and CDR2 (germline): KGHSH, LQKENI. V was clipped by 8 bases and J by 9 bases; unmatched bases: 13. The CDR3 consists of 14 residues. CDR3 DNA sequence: TGTGCCAGCCAGCCTGGGCTAGCGGGAACCCCCCAGTACTTC. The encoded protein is CASQPGLAGTPQYF.

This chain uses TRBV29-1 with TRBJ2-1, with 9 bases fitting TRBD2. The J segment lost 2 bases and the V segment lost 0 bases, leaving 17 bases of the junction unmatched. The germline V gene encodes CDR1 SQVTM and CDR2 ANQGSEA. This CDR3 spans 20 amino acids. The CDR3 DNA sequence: TGCAGCGTTGAAGATTCGGGGCGAGCGGGAGGACTTAATACCTACAATGAGCAGTTCTTC. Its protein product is CSVEDSGRAGGLNTYNEQFF.

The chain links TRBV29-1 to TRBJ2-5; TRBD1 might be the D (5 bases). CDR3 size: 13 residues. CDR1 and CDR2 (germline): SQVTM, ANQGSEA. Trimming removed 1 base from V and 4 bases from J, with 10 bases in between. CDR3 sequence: CSVEGQGIETQYF. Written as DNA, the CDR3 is TGCAGCGTTGAAGGGCAGGGTATAGAGACCCAGTACTTC.

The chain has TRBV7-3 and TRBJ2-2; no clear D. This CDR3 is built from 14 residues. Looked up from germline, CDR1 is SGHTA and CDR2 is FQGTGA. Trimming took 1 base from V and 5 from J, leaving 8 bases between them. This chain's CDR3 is CASSLMTHTGELFF. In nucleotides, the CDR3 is TGTGCCAGCAGCTTAATGACACATACCGGGGAGCTGTTTTTT.

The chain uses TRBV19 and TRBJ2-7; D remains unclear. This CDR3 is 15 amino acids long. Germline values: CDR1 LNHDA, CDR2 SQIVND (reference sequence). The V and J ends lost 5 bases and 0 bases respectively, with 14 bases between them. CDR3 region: CASSAGPLSSYEQYF. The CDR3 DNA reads TGTGCCAGTAGTGCAGGACCCCTGAGCTCCTACGAGCAGTACTTC.

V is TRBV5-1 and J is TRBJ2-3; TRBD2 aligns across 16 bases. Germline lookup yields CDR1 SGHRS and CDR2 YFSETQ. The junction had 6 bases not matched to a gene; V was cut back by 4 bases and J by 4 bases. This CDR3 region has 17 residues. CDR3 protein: CASSPGLAGGPSDTQYF. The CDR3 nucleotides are TGCGCCAGCAGCCCGGGACTAGCGGGAGGGCCATCAGATACGCAGTATTTT.

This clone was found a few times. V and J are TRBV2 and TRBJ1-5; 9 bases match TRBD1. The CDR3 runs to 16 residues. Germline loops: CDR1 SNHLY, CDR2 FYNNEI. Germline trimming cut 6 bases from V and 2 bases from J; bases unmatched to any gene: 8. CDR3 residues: CASRSGTGFGNQPQHF. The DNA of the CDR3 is TGTGCCAGCAGGTCCGGGACAGGGTTTGGCAATCAGCCCCAGCATTTT.

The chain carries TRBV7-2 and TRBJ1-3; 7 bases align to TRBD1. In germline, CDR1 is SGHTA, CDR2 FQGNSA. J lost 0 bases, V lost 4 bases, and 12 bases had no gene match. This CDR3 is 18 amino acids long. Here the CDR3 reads CASSYGNPGQSSGNTIYF. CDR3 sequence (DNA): TGTGCCAGCAGCTACGGAAATCCGGGACAGAGCTCTGGAAACACCATATATTTT.

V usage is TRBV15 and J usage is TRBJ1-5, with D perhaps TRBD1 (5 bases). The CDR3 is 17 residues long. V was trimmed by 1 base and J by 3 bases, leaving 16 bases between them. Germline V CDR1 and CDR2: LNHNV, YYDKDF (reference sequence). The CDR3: CATSRVIWGSNNQPQHF. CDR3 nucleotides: TGTGCCACCAGCAGAGTAATTTGGGGGAGCAACAATCAGCCCCAGCATTTT.

The CDR3 coding sequence is TGTGCCAGCAGCGGCCGGACAGGAAATTACTACAATGAGCAGTTCTTC. Protein: CASSGRTGNYYNEQFF. The genes are TRBV13 and TRBJ2-1, with 7 nucleotides matching TRBD1. Trimming cost V 5 bases and J 3 bases; bases outside gene matches: 10. Germline-derived CDR1 and CDR2 are PRHDT and FYEKMQ (reference sequence). The CDR3 loop spans 16 amino acids.

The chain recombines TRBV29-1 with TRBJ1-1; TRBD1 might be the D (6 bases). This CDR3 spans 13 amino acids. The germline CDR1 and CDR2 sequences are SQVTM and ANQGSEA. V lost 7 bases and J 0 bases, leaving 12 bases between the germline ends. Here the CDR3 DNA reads TGCAGCGGTCAACAGGGAATGAACACTGAAGCTTTCTTT. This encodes CSGQQGMNTEAFF.

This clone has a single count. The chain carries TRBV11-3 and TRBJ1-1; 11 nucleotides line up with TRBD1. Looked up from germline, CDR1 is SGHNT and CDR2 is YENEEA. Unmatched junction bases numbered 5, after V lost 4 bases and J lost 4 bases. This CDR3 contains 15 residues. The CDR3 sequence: CASSSGQGARTEAFF. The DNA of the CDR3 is TGTGCCAGCAGCTCCGGACAGGGGGCGCGCACTGAAGCTTTCTTT.

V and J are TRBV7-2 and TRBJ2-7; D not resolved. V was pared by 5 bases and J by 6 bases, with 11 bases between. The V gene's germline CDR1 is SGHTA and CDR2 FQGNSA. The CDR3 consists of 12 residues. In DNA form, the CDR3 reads TGTGCCAGCAGCACCCTGACGGGCGAGCAGTACTTC. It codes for CASSTLTGEQYF.

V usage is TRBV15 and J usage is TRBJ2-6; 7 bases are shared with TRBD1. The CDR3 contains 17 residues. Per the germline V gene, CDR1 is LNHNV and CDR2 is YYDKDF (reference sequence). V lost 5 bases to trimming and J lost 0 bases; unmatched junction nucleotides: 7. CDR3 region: CATSVGAGGSGANVLTF. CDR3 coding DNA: TGTGCCACCAGCGTGGGGGCAGGGGGCTCTGGGGCCAACGTCCTGACTTTC.